Listed below are T cell receptor beta chains from one sample, sequenced in a study of regulatory T cells in long-lasting Graves disease. Using its own MiXCR run on the multiplex PCR reads, TCRdb lists one record per CDR3 protein. The sample has around 460,000 distinct CDR3 sequences, under 25% seen once. The sample consisted of peripheral blood mononuclear cells (PBMCs), taken when the disease was refractory, from a patient treated with antithyroid drugs. These receptors all come from a female donor with Graves disease. The CDR3 runs from the conserved cysteine through the conserved F or W. Each record gives: clone size, J gene, D gene, CDR3 length, V gene, CDR3 protein, CDR3 DNA. D genes are given only for firm matches. Size values are once, few and many counts, or a class for expanded clones, and some rows have none.

abundance: -
j_gene: TRBJ2-3
d_gene: -
len: 14
v_gene: TRBV20-1
CDR3aa: CSASPPLSGATQYF
CDR3nt: TGCAGTGCTAGTCCTCCTTTATCAGGGGCTACGCAGTATTTT

abundance: many
j_gene: TRBJ1-4
d_gene: -
len: 14
v_gene: TRBV2
CDR3aa: CASSVRDGNEKLFF
CDR3nt: TGTGCCAGCAGTGTCCGGGACGGTAATGAAAAACTGTTTTTT

abundance: few
j_gene: TRBJ2-3
d_gene: TRBD1
len: 15
v_gene: TRBV27
CDR3aa: CASRGQGSGTDTQYF
CDR3nt: TGTGCCAGCCGCGGACAGGGATCGGGCACAGATACGCAGTATTTT

abundance: few
j_gene: TRBJ1-2
d_gene: -
len: 13
v_gene: TRBV11-2
CDR3aa: CASSISVTYGYTF
CDR3nt: TGTGCCAGCAGCATCAGTGTTACCTATGGCTACACCTTC

abundance: many
j_gene: TRBJ1-5
d_gene: -
len: 15
v_gene: TRBV12-3/TRBV12-4
CDR3aa: CASILGLYSNQPQHF
CDR3nt: TGTGCCAGCATCTTGGGACTCTATAGCAATCAGCCCCAGCATTTT

abundance: -
j_gene: TRBJ2-3
d_gene: TRBD2
len: 15
v_gene: TRBV28
CDR3aa: CASSSPRGGADTQYF
CDR3nt: TGTGCCAGCAGTTCCCCCCGGGGGGGCGCAGATACGCAGTATTTT

abundance: few
j_gene: TRBJ1-4
d_gene: -
len: 14
v_gene: TRBV3-1
CDR3aa: CASSTGPPDGKLFF
CDR3nt: TGTGCCAGCAGCACCGGGCCCCCAGATGGAAAACTGTTTTTT

abundance: -
j_gene: TRBJ2-7
d_gene: -
len: 14
v_gene: TRBV28
CDR3aa: CASSDTGRAYEQYF
CDR3nt: TGTGCCAGCAGTGATACAGGGAGGGCCTACGAGCAGTACTTC

abundance: few
j_gene: TRBJ2-6
d_gene: -
len: 13
v_gene: TRBV27
CDR3aa: CASRSYGANVLTF
CDR3nt: TGTGCCAGCCGTAGTTATGGGGCCAACGTCCTGACTTTC

abundance: many
j_gene: TRBJ2-7
d_gene: TRBD1
len: 14
v_gene: TRBV28
CDR3aa: CASKRDRGFDEQYF
CDR3nt: TGTGCCTCGAAGCGGGACAGGGGGTTTGACGAGCAGTACTTC

abundance: -
j_gene: TRBJ1-2
d_gene: -
len: 14
v_gene: TRBV12-3/TRBV12-4
CDR3aa: CASSTSGGDYGYTF
CDR3nt: TGTGCCAGCAGTACGAGTGGGGGTGACTATGGCTACACCTTC

abundance: -
j_gene: TRBJ2-5
d_gene: TRBD2
len: 15
v_gene: TRBV3-1
CDR3aa: CASTHLAGGLETQYF
CDR3nt: TGTGCCAGCACCCACCTAGCGGGAGGGTTGGAGACCCAGTACTTC

abundance: few
j_gene: TRBJ2-2
d_gene: -
len: 17
v_gene: TRBV5-8
CDR3aa: CASSSYYQGFGTGELFF
CDR3nt: TGTGCCAGCAGCTCCTACTACCAGGGGTTCGGCACCGGGGAGCTGTTTTTT

abundance: -
j_gene: TRBJ2-5
d_gene: TRBD1
len: 14
v_gene: TRBV5-6
CDR3aa: CASRETGMEETQYF
CDR3nt: TGTGCCAGCAGGGAGACAGGGATGGAAGAGACCCAGTACTTC

abundance: many
j_gene: TRBJ2-5
d_gene: -
len: 15
v_gene: TRBV12-5
CDR3aa: CASGSTGLPQETQYF
CDR3nt: TGTGCTAGTGGTTCAACGGGACTGCCCCAAGAGACCCAGTACTTC

abundance: -
j_gene: TRBJ2-2
d_gene: -
len: 14
v_gene: TRBV19
CDR3aa: CASRVGSNTGELFF
CDR3nt: TGTGCCAGTAGGGTGGGATCGAACACCGGGGAGCTGTTTTTT

abundance: -
j_gene: TRBJ2-2
d_gene: -
len: 17
v_gene: TRBV24-1
CDR3aa: CATSAPRREENTGELFF
CDR3nt: TGTGCCACCAGTGCCCCACGCCGGGAAGAGAACACCGGGGAGCTGTTTTTT

abundance: many
j_gene: TRBJ1-1
d_gene: -
len: 13
v_gene: TRBV28
CDR3aa: CASSLLGLSEAFF
CDR3nt: TGTGCCAGCAGTTTATTAGGTTTAAGTGAAGCTTTCTTT

abundance: -
j_gene: TRBJ2-5
d_gene: -
len: 14
v_gene: TRBV6-1
CDR3aa: CAGTRDGFQETQYF
CDR3nt: TGTGCCGGCACCCGGGACGGATTCCAAGAGACCCAGTACTTC

abundance: few
j_gene: TRBJ2-7
d_gene: TRBD2
len: 14
v_gene: TRBV6-1
CDR3aa: CATGRTSGRYEQYF
CDR3nt: TGTGCCACCGGACGGACTAGCGGGAGGTACGAGCAGTACTTC

abundance: many
j_gene: TRBJ1-5
d_gene: TRBD1
len: 13
v_gene: TRBV5-1
CDR3aa: CASRTGGDQPQHF
CDR3nt: TGTGCCAGCAGGACAGGGGGGGATCAGCCCCAGCATTTT

abundance: -
j_gene: TRBJ2-4
d_gene: -
len: 16
v_gene: TRBV12-3/TRBV12-4
CDR3aa: CASSTDRDSPRDIQYF
CDR3nt: TGTGCCAGCAGCACTGACAGGGACTCTCCTAGAGACATTCAGTACTTC

abundance: once
j_gene: TRBJ1-5
d_gene: -
len: 12
v_gene: TRBV28
CDR3aa: CATRDSNQPQHF
CDR3nt: TGTGCCACCAGGGATAGCAATCAGCCCCAGCATTTT

abundance: -
j_gene: TRBJ2-7
d_gene: TRBD2
len: 21
v_gene: TRBV10-3
CDR3aa: CAISAPLAIGTSGRALTEQYF
CDR3nt: TGTGCCATCAGTGCCCCCCTTGCTATCGGGACTAGCGGGAGGGCTCTGACGGAGCAGTACTTC

abundance: -
j_gene: TRBJ2-7
d_gene: -
len: 16
v_gene: TRBV11-3
CDR3aa: CASSSSVDSGSYEQYF
CDR3nt: TGTGCCAGCAGCTCTAGCGTGGATTCCGGCTCCTACGAGCAGTACTTC

abundance: -
j_gene: TRBJ1-1
d_gene: -
len: 14
v_gene: TRBV28
CDR3aa: CASRAGPANTEAFF
CDR3nt: TGTGCCAGCAGGGCAGGCCCGGCGAACACTGAAGCTTTCTTT

abundance: -
j_gene: TRBJ1-2
d_gene: -
len: 15
v_gene: TRBV7-2
CDR3aa: CASSLYRVSSEGYTF
CDR3nt: TGTGCCAGCAGCTTATACAGGGTGTCTTCAGAGGGCTACACCTTC

abundance: few
j_gene: TRBJ1-4
d_gene: -
len: 13
v_gene: TRBV5-4
CDR3aa: CASSLDQGEKLFF
CDR3nt: TGTGCCAGCAGCTTGGATCAGGGTGAAAAACTGTTTTTT

abundance: many
j_gene: TRBJ1-6
d_gene: TRBD1
len: 16
v_gene: TRBV6-1
CDR3aa: CASSSYRTGSNSPLHF
CDR3nt: TGTGCCAGCAGCTCGTACCGGACAGGGAGTAATTCACCCCTCCACTTT

abundance: many
j_gene: TRBJ2-7
d_gene: TRBD1
len: 14
v_gene: TRBV5-1
CDR3aa: CASSWGTGRREQYF
CDR3nt: TGCGCCAGCAGCTGGGGGACAGGGCGTCGCGAGCAGTACTTC

abundance: many
j_gene: TRBJ2-5
d_gene: TRBD2
len: 14
v_gene: TRBV6-2/TRBV6-3
CDR3aa: CASSDTSGSKTQYF
CDR3nt: TGTGCCAGCAGTGACACTAGCGGGAGCAAGACCCAGTACTTC

abundance: few
j_gene: TRBJ1-5
d_gene: TRBD1
len: 18
v_gene: TRBV27
CDR3aa: CASSLLGQTKQGNQPQHF
CDR3nt: TGTGCCAGCAGTTTACTGGGACAGACAAAACAGGGCAATCAGCCCCAGCATTTT

abundance: -
j_gene: TRBJ2-7
d_gene: TRBD1
len: 15
v_gene: TRBV28
CDR3aa: CASRGPGQGAGEQYF
CDR3nt: TGTGCCAGCAGGGGGCCGGGACAGGGCGCAGGGGAGCAGTACTTC

abundance: -
j_gene: TRBJ1-2
d_gene: -
len: 12
v_gene: TRBV30
CDR3aa: CAWSLTNYGYTF
CDR3nt: TGTGCCTGGAGCCTAACTAACTATGGCTACACCTTC

abundance: many
j_gene: TRBJ1-2
d_gene: -
len: 12
v_gene: TRBV28
CDR3aa: CASSIITYGYTF
CDR3nt: TGTGCCAGCAGCATCATCACCTATGGCTACACCTTC

abundance: many
j_gene: TRBJ2-5
d_gene: TRBD2
len: 16
v_gene: TRBV12-5
CDR3aa: CASGFAGTSGSGTQYF
CDR3nt: TGTGCTAGTGGTTTCGCCGGGACTAGCGGGAGCGGGACCCAGTACTTC

abundance: -
j_gene: TRBJ1-6
d_gene: TRBD1
len: 17
v_gene: TRBV5-1
CDR3aa: CASSLQPPGTGDSPLHF
CDR3nt: TGCGCCAGCAGCTTGCAACCCCCCGGGACAGGGGATTCACCCCTCCACTTT

abundance: few
j_gene: TRBJ1-5
d_gene: -
len: 14
v_gene: TRBV5-1
CDR3aa: CASSLGSGNQPQHF
CDR3nt: TGCGCCAGCAGCTTGGGGTCCGGGAATCAGCCCCAGCATTTT

abundance: many
j_gene: TRBJ1-2
d_gene: TRBD1
len: 14
v_gene: TRBV28
CDR3aa: CASSLERRGQGYTF
CDR3nt: TGTGCCAGCAGTTTAGAACGCAGGGGGCAAGGCTACACCTTC

abundance: -
j_gene: TRBJ2-7
d_gene: -
len: 11
v_gene: TRBV20-1
CDR3aa: CSAGTSHEQYF
CDR3nt: TGCAGTGCTGGGACTTCCCACGAGCAGTACTTC

abundance: -
j_gene: TRBJ2-5
d_gene: TRBD1
len: 14
v_gene: TRBV20-1
CDR3aa: CSARLDRAQETQYF
CDR3nt: TGCAGTGCTAGGTTAGACAGGGCTCAAGAGACCCAGTACTTC

abundance: -
j_gene: TRBJ2-1
d_gene: -
len: 15
v_gene: TRBV28
CDR3aa: CASSAPGSSYNEQFF
CDR3nt: TGTGCCAGCAGCGCTCCAGGGAGCTCCTACAATGAGCAGTTCTTC

abundance: few
j_gene: TRBJ1-1
d_gene: -
len: 18
v_gene: TRBV25-1
CDR3aa: CASSEQQGGPFAGTEAFF
CDR3nt: TGTGCCAGCAGTGAACAACAGGGTGGGCCATTTGCGGGCACTGAAGCTTTCTTT

abundance: many
j_gene: TRBJ2-4
d_gene: -
len: 14
v_gene: TRBV24-1
CDR3aa: CATTVGLAKNIQYF
CDR3nt: TGTGCCACCACGGTGGGGCTAGCCAAAAACATTCAGTACTTC

abundance: many
j_gene: TRBJ2-4
d_gene: TRBD2
len: 15
v_gene: TRBV28
CDR3aa: CASSSRTSVGDIQYF
CDR3nt: TGTGCCAGCAGTTCCCGGACTAGCGTCGGGGACATTCAGTACTTC

abundance: many
j_gene: TRBJ2-5
d_gene: -
len: 16
v_gene: TRBV12-5
CDR3aa: CASGLEVGAAGGGGNF
CDR3nt: TGTGCTAGTGGTTTGGAGGTGGGCGCGGCCGGTGGAGGGGGGAACTTC

abundance: -
j_gene: TRBJ1-5
d_gene: TRBD1
len: 15
v_gene: TRBV18
CDR3aa: CASSPQSTGEQPQHF
CDR3nt: TGTGCCAGCTCACCACAATCCACAGGGGAACAGCCCCAGCATTTT

abundance: many
j_gene: TRBJ1-1
d_gene: TRBD1
len: 15
v_gene: TRBV2
CDR3aa: CASTFETGVNTEAFF
CDR3nt: TGTGCCAGCACTTTTGAGACAGGGGTGAACACTGAAGCTTTCTTT

abundance: few
j_gene: TRBJ2-3
d_gene: -
len: 15
v_gene: TRBV24-1
CDR3aa: CATSEGLGGTDTQYF
CDR3nt: TGTGCCACCAGTGAAGGGCTAGGGGGCACAGATACGCAGTATTTT

abundance: -
j_gene: TRBJ2-2
d_gene: TRBD2
len: 19
v_gene: TRBV24-1
CDR3aa: CATSDLTSGGPENTGELFF
CDR3nt: TGTGCCACCAGTGATTTGACTAGCGGGGGCCCAGAGAACACCGGGGAGCTGTTTTTT

abundance: many
j_gene: TRBJ1-1
d_gene: TRBD1
len: 13
v_gene: TRBV2
CDR3aa: CATQQGPSLEAFF
CDR3nt: TGTGCCACCCAACAGGGGCCCAGCCTGGAAGCTTTCTTT